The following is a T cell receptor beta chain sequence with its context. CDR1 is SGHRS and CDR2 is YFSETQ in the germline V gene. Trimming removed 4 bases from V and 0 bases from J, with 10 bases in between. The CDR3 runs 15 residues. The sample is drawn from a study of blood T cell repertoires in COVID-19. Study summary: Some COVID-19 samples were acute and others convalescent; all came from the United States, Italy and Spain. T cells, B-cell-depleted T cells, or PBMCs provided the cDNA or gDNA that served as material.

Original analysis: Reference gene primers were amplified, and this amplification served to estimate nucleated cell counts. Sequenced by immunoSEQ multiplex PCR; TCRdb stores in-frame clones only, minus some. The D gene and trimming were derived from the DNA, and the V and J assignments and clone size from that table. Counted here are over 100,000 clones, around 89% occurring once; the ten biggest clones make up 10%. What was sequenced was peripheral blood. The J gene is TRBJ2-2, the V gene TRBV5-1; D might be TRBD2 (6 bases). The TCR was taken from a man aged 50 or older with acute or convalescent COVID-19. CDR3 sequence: CASSPSGSNTGELFF. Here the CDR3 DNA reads TGCGCCAGCAGCCCGAGCGGGTCGAACACCGGGGAGCTGTTTTTT.